This is a list of T cell receptor beta chains from one sample in a study of T-cell memory formation after mild COVID-19. TCRdb independently ran MiXCR on the 5' RACE reads; one entry per CDR3 protein. The data show almost 350,000 distinct CDR3 sequences, with 20% to 25% seen just once and 20% to 25% held by the top ten. The sample comprised PBMCs or a T cell subset sorted from them (not recorded which). These receptors came from a young man who had mild COVID-19 (a few samples of this study predate the infection). Cell type and time point are not known. CDR3s include the opening cysteine and the closing phenylalanine or tryptophan. D genes are given only for firm matches. The size of a clone is reported for some rows only, either as once, few or many, or as a class for expanded clones.

d_call	v_call	clone_size	j_call	cdr3_length	cdr3_nt	cdr3_aa
NA	TRBV7-2	NA	TRBJ2-2	13	TGTGCCAGCAGCTTTTCGGTCCCCGGGGAGCTGTTTTTT	CASSFSVPGELFF
NA	TRBV27	NA	TRBJ1-1	13	TGTGCCAGCAGTTTACAGAAGAACACTGAAGCTTTCTTT	CASSLQKNTEAFF
NA	TRBV4-3	NA	TRBJ2-7	16	TGCGCCAGCAGCCAGAGGCCGGTTGGACAGTGCTACGAGCAGTACTTC	CASSQRPVGQCYEQYF
TRBD1	TRBV6-5	NA	TRBJ1-1	14	TGTGCCAGCATCACGACAGGGGGCGCGACTGAAGCTTTCTTT	CASITTGGATEAFF
NA	TRBV6-1	NA	TRBJ2-1	11	TGTGCCAGCACGGGTTGGGTTGAGCAGTTCTTC	CASTGWVEQFF
TRBD2	TRBV9	NA	TRBJ2-3	17	TGTGCCAGCAGCGTAGTAGCTAGCGGGGGGGCCGGAGATACGCAGTATTTT	CASSVVASGGAGDTQYF
NA	TRBV12-3/TRBV12-4	many	TRBJ2-1	15	TGTGCCAGCAGTGTAACAGGGAGCTCCTACAATGAGCAGTTCTTC	CASSVTGSSYNEQFF
NA	TRBV10-3	few	TRBJ2-5	12	TGTGCCATCAGTAGCAGTCGCGAGACCCAGTACTTC	CAISSSRETQYF
NA	TRBV6-5	few	TRBJ1-1	17	TGTGCCAGCAGTTACACTTGGCGGGCCGGCTTCGCTTTTGAAGCTTTCTTT	CASSYTWRAGFAFEAFF
NA	TRBV7-2	few	TRBJ1-2	16	TGTGCCAGCAGCTTAGCGGGACCTGGAGGGAACTATGGCTACACCTTC	CASSLAGPGGNYGYTF
TRBD1	TRBV18	few	TRBJ1-2	16	TGTGCCAGCTCACCACCCCTTCCGACAGGGAGGAATGGCTACACCTTC	CASSPPLPTGRNGYTF
NA	TRBV16	many	TRBJ1-3	14	TGTGCCAGCAGCCAATCCCGCTCTGGAAACACCATATATTTT	CASSQSRSGNTIYF
TRBD1	TRBV7-2	NA	TRBJ1-5	15	TGTGCCAGCAGCTTTTCAGGGGGAGCGGGTCAGCCCCAGCATTTT	CASSFSGGAGQPQHF
TRBD1	TRBV29-1	many	TRBJ2-3	14	TGCAGCGTTGAATTAGAGGACAGGGGGGATACGCAGTATTTT	CSVELEDRGDTQYF
NA	TRBV11-2	NA	TRBJ2-3	16	TGTGCCAGCAGCTTAGGGACCCGTCCGATCCTCGATACGCAGTATTTT	CASSLGTRPILDTQYF
TRBD1	TRBV9	few	TRBJ1-2	15	TGTGCCAGCAGCGTAACGGGGACAGAGAACTATGGCTACACCTTC	CASSVTGTENYGYTF
TRBD1	TRBV3-1	NA	TRBJ1-4	13	TGTGCCAGCGGGGACAGGGGTGATGAAAAACTGTTTTTT	CASGDRGDEKLFF
NA	TRBV2	NA	TRBJ1-2	12	TGTGCCAGCACCACCTCCTTTTATGGCTACACCTTC	CASTTSFYGYTF
NA	TRBV6-1	few	TRBJ1-5	14	TGTGCCAGCAGCGACGGACGGAACAATCAGCCCCAGCATTTT	CASSDGRNNQPQHF
NA	TRBV7-6	few	TRBJ2-5	14	TGTGCCAGCAGCTCTCAGGGATTTGGAGAGACCCAGTACTTC	CASSSQGFGETQYF
NA	TRBV5-1	many	TRBJ2-1	20	TGCGCCAGCAGCTTCGGTTTAGCCCCGGGATCCACATATTTAAACAATGAGCAGTTCTTC	CASSFGLAPGSTYLNNEQFF
TRBD2	TRBV6-5	few	TRBJ2-2	16	TGTGCCAGCACGTCCGCGGGGGGGCGTCTCACCGGGGAGCTGTTTTTT	CASTSAGGRLTGELFF
NA	TRBV9	NA	TRBJ2-3	17	TGTGCCAGCAGCGTAGACGGCCGAGGGCCTAGCACAGATACGCAGTATTTT	CASSVDGRGPSTDTQYF
NA	TRBV24-1	few	TRBJ2-1	16	TGTGCCACCAGTGACTCGGACGGGAGCTCCTACAATGAGCAGTTCTTC	CATSDSDGSSYNEQFF
NA	TRBV7-3	many	TRBJ2-7	13	TGTGCCAGCAGCGAGGAGGGCGGCTACGAGCAGTACTTC	CASSEEGGYEQYF
TRBD2	TRBV5-1	NA	TRBJ2-5	17	TGCGCCAGCAGCTTGTTAGCCAGCGGGGGGACTCAAGAGACCCAGTACTTC	CASSLLASGGTQETQYF
TRBD1	TRBV7-2	few	TRBJ2-4	14	TGTGCCAGCAGCTTCAGACAGGGGTCAAACATTCAGTACTTC	CASSFRQGSNIQYF
NA	TRBV6-1	few	TRBJ2-5	15	TGTGCCAGCGGTCCCCGGTTGACGGGCCAAGAGACCCAGTACTTC	CASGPRLTGQETQYF
NA	TRBV12-3/TRBV12-4	NA	TRBJ1-1	12	TGTGCCAGCAGTTTAAACCAGGGGAAGGCTTTCTTT	CASSLNQGKAFF
TRBD1	TRBV7-7	few	TRBJ2-3	15	TGTGCCAGCACCCTGGGGACAGGGCGCACAGATACGCAGTATTTT	CASTLGTGRTDTQYF
NA	TRBV5-1	NA	TRBJ2-1	14	TGCGCCAGCAGCTTGGGGCAGCAGTACAATGAGCAGTTCTTC	CASSLGQQYNEQFF
TRBD2	TRBV6-5	NA	TRBJ2-7	15	TGTGCCAGCAGTTACCTAGCGGGGGGTTCCTACGAGCAGTACTTC	CASSYLAGGSYEQYF
NA	TRBV5-4	NA	TRBJ1-5	13	TGTGCCAGCACCTCAGACGGAAATCAGCCCCAGCATTTT	CASTSDGNQPQHF
NA	TRBV6-1	many	TRBJ2-5	14	TGTGCCAGCAGTGGGGGCACAGGGATGGAGACCCAGTACTTC	CASSGGTGMETQYF
NA	TRBV2	NA	TRBJ2-3	16	TGTGCCACGGAAGTCGGACTGGCAGGGGATGGAGATACGCAGTATTTT	CATEVGLAGDGDTQYF
NA	TRBV5-6	few	TRBJ2-5	15	TGTGCCAGCAGCTTGGCGGTTGCGGGGTGGGAGACCCAGTACTTC	CASSLAVAGWETQYF
NA	TRBV12-3/TRBV12-4	few	TRBJ2-3	14	TGTGCCAGCAGCCCAGACAAGCCAGCGGATACGCAGTATTTT	CASSPDKPADTQYF
TRBD2	TRBV7-9	NA	TRBJ2-7	15	TGTGCCAGCAGCCCGACTAGCGGGGGTTCCTACGAGCAGTACTTC	CASSPTSGGSYEQYF
NA	TRBV5-6	few	TRBJ1-2	12	TGTGCCAGCAGCTGGAGGACTCCTGGCTACACCTTC	CASSWRTPGYTF
NA	TRBV20-1	NA	TRBJ2-3	16	TGCAGTGCTAGAGGGGGGTATCTGGCGGTCGGAGATACGCAGTATTTT	CSARGGYLAVGDTQYF
TRBD1	TRBV10-1	NA	TRBJ2-3	15	TGCGCCAGCAGTGAGGACAGGGCGTCCACAGATACGCAGTATTTT	CASSEDRASTDTQYF
NA	TRBV4-1	few	TRBJ1-5	14	TGCGCCAGCAGCCAAGAATGGGGGGATCAGCCCCAGCATTTT	CASSQEWGDQPQHF
NA	TRBV7-2	many	TRBJ2-5	16	TGTGCCAGCAGCTTAGTACTGGTCGGCCGGGGCGGGACCCAGTACTTC	CASSLVLVGRGGTQYF
NA	TRBV4-1	NA	TRBJ1-1	15	TGCGCCAGCAGCCAAGGGGGGGCGGAGGGCACTGAAGCTTTCTTT	CASSQGGAEGTEAFF
TRBD2	TRBV7-3	NA	TRBJ2-2	14	TGTGCCAGCAGGGGGGGGACCTACACCGGGGAGCTGTTTTTT	CASRGGTYTGELFF
TRBD1	TRBV6-2/TRBV6-3	few	TRBJ2-4	18	TGTGCCAGCAGTGGAGGGACAGGGGTCCTGTCGGTCAAAAACATTCAGTACTTC	CASSGGTGVLSVKNIQYF
TRBD1	TRBV5-1	few	TRBJ2-3	15	TGCGCCAGCAGCCCCCGGACAGGGATATCAGATACGCAGTATTTT	CASSPRTGISDTQYF
NA	TRBV18	few	TRBJ2-3	15	TGTGCCAGCTCACCAAGCTCAGGGGAAGCAGATACGCAGTATTTT	CASSPSSGEADTQYF
NA	TRBV11-1	NA	TRBJ2-5	13	TGTGCCAGCAGCTACAGGGTTCAAGAGACCCAGTACTTC	CASSYRVQETQYF
TRBD2	TRBV20-1	many	TRBJ2-2	16	TGCAGTGCTAGGTCCTCGGGGAGGGTCGGTACCGGGGAGCTGTTTTTT	CSARSSGRVGTGELFF
NA	TRBV20-1	NA	TRBJ2-5	12	TGCAGTGCTAGAAGGAAGAAAGAGACCCAGTACTTC	CSARRKKETQYF